One sample yielded the 23 T cell receptor beta chains listed below, sequenced in a study of blood T cell repertoires in COVID-19. Here immunoSEQ multiplex PCR was the method, and the copy in TCRdb shows in-frame clones only, minus some. Of approximately 120,000 clones listed, over 75% are singletons. Sequencing used peripheral blood. The receptors were sampled from a woman in her 50s with acute or convalescent COVID-19.

This chain connects TRBV6-2 or TRBV6-3 to TRBJ1-1; D is perhaps TRBD1 (5 bases). The CDR3 has 11 residues. Trimming shortened V by 2 bases and J by 11 bases, and 9 bases separated the two germline ends. Germline CDR1 reads MNHEY; CDR2 reads SVGEGT. This CDR3 is CASSYGAEAFF. CDR3 nucleotides: TGTGCCAGCAGTTACGGGGCGGAGGCTTTCTTT.

This clone was recorded once. The chain is built from TRBV6-5 and TRBJ1-1, with 7 positions matching TRBD1. The CDR3 has 13 residues. The germline V gene has CDR1 MNHEY and CDR2 SVGAGI. V shed 2 bases and J 5 bases; nucleotides not matched to a gene: 2. CDR3 bases: TGTGCCAGCAGTTACGCCAGGGGGACTGAAGCTTTCTTT. Protein product: CASSYARGTEAFF.

This chain links TRBV3-1 (or the pseudogene TRBV3-2) with TRBJ2-1; possibly TRBD2 for D (6 bases). V lost 1 base to trimming and J lost 7 bases, with 20 bases between them. Per the germline V gene, CDR1 is LGHDT and CDR2 is YNNKEL (reference sequence). This CDR3 spans 17 amino acids. The DNA of the CDR3 is TGTGCCAGCAGCCAAGTCTCACGGCGGGGTTCACCTAATGAGCAGTTCTTC. Its protein product is CASSQVSRRGSPNEQFF.

CDR3 sequence: CASGLGISSGPTDTQYF. CDR3 sequence (DNA): TGTGCTAGTGGTTTGGGCATCTCTAGCGGGCCCACAGATACGCAGTATTTT. The chain uses TRBV12-5 and TRBJ2-3, with TRBD2 identical over 8 bases. This CDR3 is 17 amino acids long. The germline CDR1 and CDR2 sequences are LGHNT and FRNRAP. V dropped 1 base and J dropped 2; count of bases not matched to a gene: 8.

This clone has a handful of counts. This chain connects TRBV9 to TRBJ1-6; 8 bases are shared with TRBD1. The germline gives CDR1 SGDLS, CDR2 YYNGEE. With 3 bases clipped from V and 7 bases from J, the junction kept 3 bases outside the gene matches. This CDR3 is 14 amino acids long. The CDR3 loop reads CASSDRGGNSPLHF. DNA for the CDR3: TGTGCCAGCAGCGACAGGGGGGGAAATTCACCCCTCCACTTT.

CDR3 in DNA: TGTGCCAGCGGGCTCTCGACCCAAACCTACGAGCAGTACTTC. Translating gives CASGLSTQTYEQYF. The rearrangement links TRBV2 to TRBJ2-7; D not certain. The CDR3 extends over 14 amino acids. Trimming took off 8 bases at V and 2 bases at J, with 16 bases between the two ends. The germline gives CDR1 SNHLY, CDR2 FYNNEI.

The chain carries TRBV4-1 and TRBJ2-3; 8 bases agree with TRBD1. With V trimmed by 6 bases and J by 3 bases, 8 bases remained unmatched. CDR3 length: 15 amino acids. Germline V gives CDR1 MGHRA, CDR2 YSYEKL. Here the CDR3 reads CASSSGTGLTDTQYF. DNA for the CDR3: TGCGCCAGCAGTTCCGGGACAGGTCTTACAGATACGCAGTATTTT.

The rearrangement joins TRBV3-1 (or the pseudogene TRBV3-2) to TRBJ1-2, with a tentative D call TRBD1 (6 bases). V lost 6 bases, J lost 5 bases, and 13 bases lay in between. Per germline, CDR1 LGHDT and CDR2 YNNKEL (reference sequence). The CDR3 length is 13 residues. CDR3 loop: CASRQGIGYGYTF. The CDR3 DNA sequence: TGTGCCAGCAGACAGGGTATAGGGTATGGCTACACCTTC.

The V gene is TRBV13, the J gene TRBJ2-3, with 7 bases aligning to TRBD2. The CDR3 is 16 amino acids. Germline V CDR1 and CDR2: PRHDT, FYEKMQ (reference sequence). V lost 1 base, J lost 2 bases, and 6 bases stayed unmatched. The CDR3 DNA is TGTGCCAGCAGCTTAGCGGCTAGCGGATACACAGATACGCAGTATTTT. Its protein product is CASSLAASGYTDTQYF.

The chain uses TRBV3-1 (or the pseudogene TRBV3-2) and TRBJ2-4, with a weak D call TRBD1 (5 bases). This CDR3 spans 14 amino acids. From germline, CDR1 is LGHDT and CDR2 YNNKEL (reference sequence). V was trimmed by 1 base and J by 1 base, leaving 5 bases between them. The CDR3 loop reads CASSQAGAKNIQYF. The CDR3 DNA follows: TGTGCCAGCAGCCAAGCAGGGGCCAAAAACATTCAGTACTTC.

The V gene is TRBV2, the J gene TRBJ1-1; maybe TRBD1 (6 bases). CDR1 is SNHLY and CDR2 is FYNNEI in the germline V gene. V was pared by 7 bases and J by 1 base, with 16 bases between. The CDR3 totals 15 residues. The CDR3 region is CASIPMTGTNTEAFF. CDR3 coding DNA: TGTGCCAGCATACCCATGACAGGAACGAACACTGAAGCTTTCTTT.

The rearrangement uses TRBV2 and TRBJ1-5; perhaps TRBD1 as D (5 bases). The CDR3 has 15 amino acids. Trimming removed 0 bases from V and 6 bases from J, with 12 bases in between. Germline V lookup: CDR1 SNHLY, CDR2 FYNNEI. DNA of the CDR3: TGTGCCAGCAGTGAAGCCGAAGGGGAAGGTCAGCCCCAGCATTTT. Its translation: CASSEAEGEGQPQHF.

The chain has TRBV5-1 and TRBJ2-5; 7 bases line up with TRBD1. After removal of 4 bases from V and 2 bases from J, the junction contained 11 bases not matched to a gene. The CDR3 sequence is 16 residues long. Germline CDR1 and CDR2: SGHRS and YFSETQ. The CDR3: CASSLTPTGTQETQYF. The DNA of the CDR3 is TGCGCCAGCAGCCTCACCCCGACAGGGACACAAGAGACCCAGTACTTC.

This chain links TRBV5-1 with TRBJ1-2; D not certain. The V end was cut by 0 bases, the J end by 1 base, with 13 bases between. The CDR3 contains 16 residues. In germline, CDR1 is SGHRS, CDR2 YFSETQ. CDR3 nucleotides: TGCGCCAGCAGCTTGGACAGTCAACCCTTTAACTATGGCTACACCTTC. It encodes CASSLDSQPFNYGYTF.

The genes are TRBV6-5 and TRBJ1-5; no firm D call. The ends were cut back, 0 bases at V and 6 bases at J, with 9 bases in the middle. CDR1 and CDR2 (germline): MNHEY, SVGAGI. There are 14 residues in the CDR3. In nucleotides, the CDR3 is TGTGCCAGCAGTTACTCGATTTTCGGTCAGCCCCAGCATTTT. Amino acids: CASSYSIFGQPQHF.

This chain uses TRBV15 with TRBJ2-2, with TRBD1 as a possible D gene (6 bases). The CDR3 runs 16 residues. Trimming removed 1 base at V and 1 base at J, with 10 bases between. The V gene's germline CDR1 is LNHNV and CDR2 YYDKDF (reference sequence). The CDR3 DNA reads TGTGCCACCAGCAGAGTCGGCAGGGGGAACACCGGGGAGCTGTTTTTT. This translates into CATSRVGRGNTGELFF.

The gene calls are TRBV5-1 and TRBJ1-1; D call uncertain. There are 13 residues in the CDR3. CDR1 SGHRS and CDR2 YFSETQ come from the germline V gene. V was clipped by 0 bases and J by 2 bases, with 5 bases between them. CDR3 sequence: CASSLGANTEAFF. CDR3 bases: TGCGCCAGCAGCTTGGGGGCAAACACTGAAGCTTTCTTT.

This chain uses TRBV30 with TRBJ2-3; possible D gene TRBD1, 5 bases. V lost 1 base and J 0 bases, leaving 14 bases between the germline ends. The V gene's germline CDR1 is GTSNPN and CDR2 SVGIG (reference sequence). The CDR3 loop spans 16 amino acids. The CDR3 DNA reads TGTGCCTGGAGTGAGTCTAGGACACAGAGCACAGATACGCAGTATTTT. Residues: CAWSESRTQSTDTQYF.

The V and J genes are TRBV18 and TRBJ2-7, with unresolved D. V lost 6 bases and J 2 bases, leaving 17 bases between the germline ends. Germline V gene lookup returns CDR1 KGHSH and CDR2 LQKENI. This CDR3 contains 15 residues. This CDR3 reads CASSPGPLATYEQYF. The CDR3, as DNA: TGTGCCAGCTCCCCTGGTCCCCTGGCAACCTACGAGCAGTACTTC. The complete variable domain, with remaining parts taken from reference TRBV18 and TRBJ2-7, reads NAGVMQNPRHLVRRRGQEARLRCSPMKGHSHVYWYRQLPEEGLKFMVYLQKENIIDESGMPKERFSAEFPKEGPSILRIQQVVRGDSAAYFCASSPGPLATYEQYFGPGTRLTVT.

On this clone itself: The sample carries other DNA sequences with the same CDR3. The chain is built from TRBV30 and TRBJ2-7; D perhaps matches TRBD1 (5 bases). The V gene's germline CDR1 is GTSNPN and CDR2 SVGIG (reference sequence). CDR3 length: 12 residues. With 5 bases removed from V and 2 bases from J, the gap between germline ends came to 10 bases. The CDR3 coding sequence is TGTGCCTGGGCTAGGGGCCCCTACGAGCAGTACTTC. It specifies CAWARGPYEQYF. The whole variable domain, filled in from reference TRBV30 and TRBJ2-7, reads SQTIHQWPATLVQPVGSPLSLECTVEGTSNPNLYWYRQAAGRGLQLLFYSVGIGQISSEVPQNLSASRPQDRQFILSSKKLLLSDSGFYLCAWARGPYEQYFGPGTRLTVT.

CDR3 coding DNA: TGTGCCAGCAGCCACCGACTCCCGGGGGCAGATACGCAGTATTTT. It is translated as CASSHRLPGADTQYF. The chain has TRBV3-1 (or the pseudogene TRBV3-2) and TRBJ2-3; D may be TRBD2 (6 bases). The CDR3 has 15 amino acids. The V end was cut by 3 bases, the J end by 4 bases, with 14 bases between. Per germline, CDR1 LGHDT and CDR2 YNNKEL (reference sequence).

This chain joins TRBV7-3 and TRBJ2-5; TRBD1 might be the D (6 bases). The germline V and J ends were trimmed by 5 bases and 5 bases, with 24 bases remaining between them. The CDR3 is made up of 17 amino acids. CDR1 is SGHTA, CDR2 FQGTGA, per germline. CDR3 sequence: CASSPTVGHAPRETQYF. Here the CDR3 DNA reads TGTGCCAGCAGCCCAACGGTGGGACACGCTCCTCGGGAGACCCAGTACTTC. Supplemented by reference TRBV7-3 and TRBJ2-5, the full variable domain reads GAGVSQTPSNKVTEKGKYVELRCDPISGHTALYWYRQSLGQGPEFLIYFQGTGAADDSGLPNDRFFAVRPEGSVSTLKIQRTERGDSAVYLCASSPTVGHAPRETQYFGPGTRLLVL.

This sequence joins TRBV7-9 and TRBJ1-1, with D unresolved. Looked up from germline, CDR1 is SEHNR and CDR2 is FQNEAQ (reference sequence). The CDR3 sequence is 11 residues long. V was cut by 2 bases and J by 8 bases, with 6 bases left in between. CDR3: CASSLTPEAFF. CDR3 in DNA: TGTGCCAGCAGCTTAACTCCAGAAGCTTTCTTT.